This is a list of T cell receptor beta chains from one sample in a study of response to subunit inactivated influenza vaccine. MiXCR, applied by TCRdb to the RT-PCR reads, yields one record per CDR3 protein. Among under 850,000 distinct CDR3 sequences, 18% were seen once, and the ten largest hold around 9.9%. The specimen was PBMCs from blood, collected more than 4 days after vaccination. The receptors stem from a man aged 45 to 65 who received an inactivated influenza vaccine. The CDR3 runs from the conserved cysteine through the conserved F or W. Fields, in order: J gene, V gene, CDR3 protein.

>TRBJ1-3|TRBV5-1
CASSAPGQGVGNTIYF
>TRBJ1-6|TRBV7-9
CASSLDGGSTSPLHF
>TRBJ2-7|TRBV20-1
CSARATSGSYEQYF
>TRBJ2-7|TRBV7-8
CATAGTEFYEQYF
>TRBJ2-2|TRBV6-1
CASRTGPGGELFF
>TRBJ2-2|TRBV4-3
CASSQVGFWTGELFF
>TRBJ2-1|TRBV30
CAWSVRRAGGEQFF
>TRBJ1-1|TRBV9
CASSAGQRTEAFF
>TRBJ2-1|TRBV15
CATSSQFRVGRSYNEQFF
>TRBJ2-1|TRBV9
CASSVNGGTAQFF
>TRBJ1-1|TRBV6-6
CASSNGVTEAFF
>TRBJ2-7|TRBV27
CASSFIRGEQYF
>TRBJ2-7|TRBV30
CAYAGASGRNYEQYF
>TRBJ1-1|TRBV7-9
CASSFRGTGNTEAFF
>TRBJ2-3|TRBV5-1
CASSLEDPRDTQYF
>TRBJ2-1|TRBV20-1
CSARPAGNEQFF
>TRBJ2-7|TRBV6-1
CASSEGQGARYEQYF